Each of the 18 T cell receptor beta chains below was sequenced from the same sample in a study of PD-1 blockade in classical Hodgkin lymphoma. TCRdb's table, derived via immunoSEQ multiplex PCR, lists solely in-frame clones and lacks some. The sample carries roughly 50,000 clones, around 86% recorded once. This sample's time point: cycle 4 day 1 (C4D1), after 6 weeks of nivolumab. Exposure to brentuximab vedotin varied, and each patient had relapsed following autologous stem cell transplantation. Sequenced here: peripheral blood mononuclear cells (PBMCs), sampled before the fourth cycle of nivolumab. Source of these receptors: a human donor with classical Hodgkin lymphoma.

This chain links TRBV27 with TRBJ1-2; D is uncertain. Germline values: CDR1 MNHEY, CDR2 SMNVEV (reference sequence). This CDR3 spans 16 amino acids. V was trimmed by 0 bases and J by 5 bases, leaving 16 bases between them. The CDR3 DNA reads as TGTGCCAGCAGTTTATCTGCGGTGCTGGCTGATTATGGCTACACCTTC. Protein: CASSLSAVLADYGYTF.

The J gene is TRBJ1-5, the V gene TRBV18; tentatively, D is TRBD1 (6 bases). V was shortened by 3 bases and J by 4 bases, with 10 bases between the two germline ends. Germline-derived CDR1 and CDR2 are KGHSH and LQKENI. The CDR3 consists of 14 residues. As DNA, the CDR3 is TGTGCCAGCTCACCGGACAGCGGAAATCAGCCCCAGCATTTT. It codes for CASSPDSGNQPQHF.

CDR3: CASSETTAVKGYTF. CDR3 DNA sequence: TGCGCCAGCAGCGAAACGACGGCGGTGAAGGGCTACACCTTC. The genes are TRBV5-1 and TRBJ1-2; D unclear. CDR1 SGHRS and CDR2 YFSETQ come from the germline V gene. The CDR3 covers 14 residues. Trimming left V 4 bases short and J 8 bases short, with 18 bases between. The whole variable domain, filled in from reference TRBV5-1 and TRBJ1-2, reads KAGVTQTPRYLIKTRGQQVTLSCSPISGHRSVSWYQQTPGQGLQFLFEYFSETQRNKGNFPGRFSGRQFSNSRSEMNVSTLELGDSALYLCASSETTAVKGYTFGSGTRLTVV.

The rearrangement uses TRBV13 and TRBJ1-2; 9 bases map to TRBD1. J was trimmed by 5 bases and V by 0 bases; bases with no gene match: 1. Germline V gene data show CDR1 as PRHDT and CDR2 as FYEKMQ (reference sequence). CDR3 length: 14 residues. DNA for the CDR3: TGTGCCAGCAGCTTAGGAGGGACAGGGTATGGCTACACCTTC. Encoded protein: CASSLGGTGYGYTF.

The rearrangement joins TRBV19 to TRBJ1-5, with D unresolved. The germline V gene has CDR1 LNHDA and CDR2 SQIVND (reference sequence). V was clipped by 3 bases and J by 6 bases, with 9 bases between them. The CDR3 totals 13 residues. The CDR3, as DNA: TGTGCCAGTAGTATGCAGGTGGCTCAGCCCCAGCATTTT. The encoded protein is CASSMQVAQPQHF.

The chain links TRBV6-4 to TRBJ2-1, with a tentative D call TRBD1 (7 bases). This CDR3 has 16 residues. Germline CDR1 MRHNA, CDR2 SNTAGT. V lost 0 bases and J lost 3, with 12 bases in between. CDR3 protein: CASSDSGQGGYNEQFF. CDR3 bases: TGTGCCAGCAGTGACTCCGGGCAGGGGGGCTACAATGAGCAGTTCTTC.

The chain employs TRBV10-3 and TRBJ2-2; D gene ambiguous. Trimming shortened V by 6 bases and J by 4 bases, and 6 bases separated the two germline ends. The CDR3 length is 12 residues. CDR1 is ENHRY and CDR2 is SYGVKD in the germline V gene. Here the CDR3 reads CAIRDGTGELFF. CDR3 DNA sequence: TGTGCCATCAGGGACGGCACCGGGGAGCTGTTTTTT.

The rearrangement uses TRBV27 and TRBJ2-1; D call uncertain. Germline CDR1 is MNHEY and CDR2 is SMNVEV (reference sequence). V was cut by 2 bases and J by 7 bases, with 6 bases left in between. The CDR3 sequence is 12 residues long. CDR3 sequence reads: CASSLTSNEQFF. The DNA of the CDR3 is TGTGCCAGCAGTTTAACCTCGAATGAGCAGTTCTTC.

The chain combines TRBV28 with TRBJ1-2; D is possibly TRBD1 (6 bases). There are 11 residues in the CDR3. Germline V lookup: CDR1 MDHEN, CDR2 SYDVKM. V lost 5 bases to trimming and J lost 14 bases, with 15 bases between them. CDR3 in amino acids: CASSMGHGRTF. CDR3 bases: TGTGCCAGCAGTATGGGACACGGAAGGACCTTC.

The rearrangement uses TRBV10-1 and TRBJ2-2; 9 bases are a match to TRBD2. The germline CDR1 and CDR2 sequences are WNHNN and SYGVQD (reference sequence). With V trimmed by 5 bases and J by 5 bases, 6 bases remained unmatched. This CDR3 region has 15 residues. In DNA form, the CDR3 reads TGCGCCAGCAGTTTTTGCGGGGGGGCTACCGGGGAGCTGTTTTTT. It specifies CASSFCGGATGELFF.

The CDR3 nucleotides are TGTGCCAGCAGCCTAAAATCTCTAGCAGGGAGCGGGTACGAGCAGTACTTC. Protein sequence: CASSLKSLAGSGYEQYF. The chain has TRBV7-8 and TRBJ2-7; D possibly corresponds to TRBD2 (6 bases). Between the trimmed V and J ends, which lost 5 bases and 4 bases, there was a span of 24 bases. This CDR3 has 17 amino acids. In germline, CDR1 is SGHVS, CDR2 FQNEAQ. Full variable domain (missing parts from reference TRBV7-8 and TRBJ2-7): GAGVSQSPRYKVAKRGQDVALRCDPISGHVSLFWYQQALGQGPEFLTYFQNEAQLDKSGLPSDRFFAERPEGSVSTLKIQRTQQEDSAVYLCASSLKSLAGSGYEQYFGPGTRLTVT.

This chain connects TRBV6-1 to TRBJ2-7; D is undetermined. V lost 7 bases and J 0 bases, leaving 10 bases between the germline ends. The CDR3 length is 13 residues. Germline CDR1 is MNHNS and CDR2 is SASEGT. The CDR3, as DNA: TGTGCCAGCAACCGACCGAGCTCCTACGAGCAGTACTTC. This sequence encodes CASNRPSSYEQYF.

This chain links TRBV28 with TRBJ2-3, with 10 bases lining up with TRBD2. The V gene end was trimmed by 5 bases and the J gene end by 5 bases; junction bases not matched to a gene: 4. Germline CDR1 and CDR2: MDHEN and SYDVKM. The CDR3 is 14 amino acids. The CDR3 is CASSRLAGVDTQYF. The CDR3 bases are TGTGCCAGCAGTAGGCTAGCGGGAGTAGATACGCAGTATTTT.

This clone was seen once. DNA for the CDR3: TGTGCCAGCAGGACTCTATATGGGGGTAGCGGGAGGGGCGAGCAGTACTTC. It encodes CASRTLYGGSGRGEQYF. The chain carries TRBV28 and TRBJ2-7; 11 bases align to TRBD2. Germline assignment: CDR1 MDHEN and CDR2 SYDVKM. The CDR3 sequence is 17 residues long. Germline trimming cut 6 bases from V and 6 bases from J; bases unmatched to any gene: 16.

The chain has TRBV7-9 and TRBJ1-1; TRBD1 agrees at 8 bases. Losses at the gene ends were 1 base for V and 0 bases for J; bases not matched to a gene: 1. Germline V CDR1 and CDR2: SEHNR, FQNEAQ (reference sequence). CDR3 length equals 15 residues. CDR3 sequence: CASSLGTGMNTEAFF. In nucleotides, the CDR3 is TGTGCCAGCAGCTTAGGGACAGGGATGAACACTGAAGCTTTCTTT.

This clone was detected a few times. The CDR3 coding sequence is TGTGCCAGCAGTTTATGGCGGGGGGCCTACAATGAGCAGTTCTTC. Amino acids: CASSLWRGAYNEQFF. The chain employs TRBV28 and TRBJ2-1; 8 bases are shared with TRBD2. Germline CDR1 is MDHEN and CDR2 is SYDVKM. V trimming: 0 bases; J trimming: 2 bases; junction bases outside the gene matches: 0. This CDR3 spans 15 amino acids.

The rearrangement uses TRBV2 and TRBJ2-5; D is tentatively TRBD1 or TRBD2 (6 bases each). The V gene's germline CDR1 is SNHLY and CDR2 FYNNEI. V dropped 4 bases and J dropped 5 bases, with 8 bases sitting between them. The CDR3 totals 12 residues. CDR3 in amino acids: CASSGRGETQYF. CDR3 DNA sequence: TGTGCCAGCAGTGGGAGGGGGGAGACCCAGTACTTC. The full variable domain, with the rest looked up from reference TRBV2 and TRBJ2-5, is EPEVTQTPSHQVTQMGQEVILRCVPISNHLYFYWYRQILGQKVEFLVSFYNNEISEKSEIFDDQFSVERPDGSNFTLKIRSTKLEDSAMYFCASSGRGETQYFGPGTRLLVL.

The rearrangement links TRBV6-5 to TRBJ1-6; D remains unclear. Looked up from germline, CDR1 is MNHEY and CDR2 is SVGAGI. The CDR3 is 14 residues long. Between the trimmed V and J ends, which lost 2 bases and 4 bases, there was a span of 6 bases. The CDR3 protein is CASSYVQYNSPLHF. Here the CDR3 DNA reads TGTGCCAGCAGTTACGTGCAGTATAATTCACCCCTCCACTTT.